The clone carrying this T cell receptor (beta chain) was seen at least ten times. Its antigen is still unknown. This entry is derived from a study of T cells in Graves' hyperthyroidism and ophthalmopathy. Regions amplified from RNA transcripts were the TCR beta CDR3 regions. Primed by the HTBI set, a first-round RT-PCR was run on the TCR CDR3. Via MiXCR, TCRdb re-called the multiplex PCR reads, giving one row per CDR3 protein. The table has some 27,000 distinct CDR3 sequences, approximately 46% seen once. The study's findings and limits: Most expanded thyroid clonotypes above 0.001 also appeared in blood.

There are 13 residues in the CDR3. With 3 bases removed from V and 6 bases from J, the gap between germline ends came to 12 bases. In germline, CDR1 is SGHRS, CDR2 YFSETQ. The source is a woman between 25 and 40 years old with Graves' hyperthyroidism. The V gene is TRBV5-1, the J gene TRBJ1-2; TRBD1 might be the D (5 bases). Sequenced sample: blood. The chain's CDR3 is CASSSGPIHGYTF. As DNA, the CDR3 is TGCGCCAGCAGCTCGGGACCAATCCATGGCTACACCTTC. The full variable domain, rest sourced from reference TRBV5-1 and TRBJ1-2, is KAGVTQTPRYLIKTRGQQVTLSCSPISGHRSVSWYQQTPGQGLQFLFEYFSETQRNKGNFPGRFSGRQFSNSRSEMNVSTLELGDSALYLCASSSGPIHGYTFGSGTRLTVV.